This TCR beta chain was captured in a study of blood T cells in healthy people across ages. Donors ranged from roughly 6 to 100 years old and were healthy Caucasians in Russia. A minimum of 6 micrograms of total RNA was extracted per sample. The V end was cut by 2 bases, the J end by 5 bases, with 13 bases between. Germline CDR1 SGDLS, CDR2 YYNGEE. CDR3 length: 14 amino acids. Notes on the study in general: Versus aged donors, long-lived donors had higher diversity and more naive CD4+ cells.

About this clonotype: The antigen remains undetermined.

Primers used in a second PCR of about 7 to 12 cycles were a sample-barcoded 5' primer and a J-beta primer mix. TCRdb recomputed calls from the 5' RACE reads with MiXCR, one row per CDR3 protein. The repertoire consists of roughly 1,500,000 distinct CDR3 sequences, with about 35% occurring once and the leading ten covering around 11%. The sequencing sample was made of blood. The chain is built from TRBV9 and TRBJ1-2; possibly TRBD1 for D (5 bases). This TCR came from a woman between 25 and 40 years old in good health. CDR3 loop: CASSVHGTHYGYTF. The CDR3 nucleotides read TGTGCCAGCAGCGTTCACGGGACTCATTATGGCTACACCTTC. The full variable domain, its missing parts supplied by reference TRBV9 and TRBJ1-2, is DSGVTQTPKHLITATGQRVTLRCSPRSGDLSVYWYQQSLDQGLQFLIQYYNGEERAKGNILERFSAQQFPDLHSELNLSSLELGDSALYFCASSVHGTHYGYTFGSGTRLTVV.